These 24 T cell receptor beta chains came from one sample sequenced in a study of T cells expressing NK-cell markers. TCRdb re-called the 5' RACE reads, yielding one record per CDR3 amino acid sequence without DNA. In total, the table holds under 600,000 distinct CDR3 sequences. The sample taken for sequencing was blood T cells: a sorted CD56 or NKG2C T cell subset, CD4+ or CD8+ T cells, or bulk PBMC T cells (not recorded which). These receptor sequences come from a woman aged 50 to 60 in good health.

The chain couples TRBV7-2 to TRBJ1-6; TCRdb's assignment of TRBD1 cannot be checked, as there is no DNA. The CDR3 covers 16 residues. The V gene's germline CDR1 is SGHTA and CDR2 FQGNSA. The CDR3 reads CASSHDDRTGASPLHF.

This chain joins TRBV5-1 and TRBJ2-4; checking the TCRdb D call of TRBD2 is not possible without DNA. From germline, CDR1 is SGHRS and CDR2 YFSETQ. The CDR3 sequence is 15 residues long. The CDR3 region is CASSLAREIRDIQYF.

The rearrangement uses TRBV29-1 and TRBJ2-2; TCRdb reports TRBD1, a call that lacks DNA to check it against. CDR1 SQVTM and CDR2 ANQGSEA come from the germline V gene. The CDR3 is 13 residues long. The chain's CDR3 is CSSLEGGSGELFF.

The chain couples TRBV12-3 or TRBV12-4 to TRBJ1-1; TCRdb calls TRBD1, which cannot be checked without DNA. CDR3 length equals 12 residues. The CDR3 sequence: CASSVKGVIAFF.

The genes are TRBV5-1 and TRBJ1-6; TCRdb reports TRBD1, a call that lacks DNA to check it against. Germline-derived CDR1 and CDR2 are SGHRS and YFSETQ. The CDR3 sequence is 14 residues long. The CDR3 here is CASSGGDRSSPLHF.

This chain uses TRBV4-2 with TRBJ2-1; TCRdb proposes TRBD2, but this gene call is untestable without DNA. Germline-derived CDR1 and CDR2 are LGHNA and YNFKEQ. The CDR3 covers 16 residues. CDR3 amino acids: CASSQGGTSYYNEQFF.

The gene calls are TRBV12-3 or TRBV12-4 and TRBJ2-3; TCRdb proposes TRBD2, but this gene call is untestable without DNA. This CDR3 is 15 amino acids long. The CDR3 protein is CASSYLSGSTDTQYF.

The chain couples TRBV6-1 to TRBJ1-2. The CDR3 extends over 18 amino acids. Germline V gene lookup returns CDR1 MNHNS and CDR2 SASEGT. The CDR3 reads CASSDLWEGRAEEYGYTF.

V usage is TRBV28 and J usage is TRBJ2-1; TCRdb reports TRBD2, a call that lacks DNA to check it against. Germline V gives CDR1 MDHEN, CDR2 SYDVKM. The CDR3 loop spans 17 amino acids. CDR3 amino acids: CASSNSGWDSGGDEQFF.

The chain carries TRBV12-3 or TRBV12-4 and TRBJ2-1; TCRdb selects TRBD2, and the lack of DNA leaves this call unchecked. The CDR3 runs 12 residues. The CDR3 spells CASNGRDNEQFF.

The chain couples TRBV7-2 to TRBJ2-1. Per germline, CDR1 SGHTA and CDR2 FQGNSA. The CDR3 is 15 amino acids. The CDR3 loop is CASRRKARLGDEQFF.

The chain employs TRBV4-1 and TRBJ2-1; lacking DNA, the TRBD2 call made by TCRdb goes unchecked. The V gene's germline CDR1 is MGHRA and CDR2 YSYEKL. This CDR3 has 15 residues. This chain's CDR3 is CASSQSTGTTLRRFF.

The chain combines TRBV18 with TRBJ2-1; the D call of TRBD2 rests on TCRdb alone, since no DNA is present to check it. The length of the CDR3 is 16 residues. Germline CDR1 is KGHSH and CDR2 is LQKENI. The chain's CDR3 is CASSPPSLAGGLEQFF.

CDR3 amino acids: CASSEAHGGELFF. The chain joins TRBV2 to TRBJ2-2. The CDR3 sequence is 13 residues long. Germline V gene sequence: CDR1 SNHLY, CDR2 FYNNEI.

The chain links TRBV20-1 to TRBJ1-1; the D gene TCRdb calls, TRBD1, cannot be checked with no DNA. The germline V gene has CDR1 DFQATT and CDR2 SNEGSKA (reference sequence). The CDR3 is made up of 12 amino acids. CDR3 sequence: CRVKYRWAEAFF.

J is TRBJ1-3 and V is TRBV12-3 or TRBV12-4; the TCRdb call, TRBD1, lacks DNA for checking. The CDR3 sequence is 16 residues long. CDR3 loop: CASSGHGSPEGNTIYF.

The V gene is TRBV7-2, the J gene TRBJ1-2. There are 13 residues in the CDR3. Germline V lookup: CDR1 SGHTA, CDR2 FQGNSA. CDR3: CASSFSTAYGYTF.

The chain recombines TRBV5-1 with TRBJ1-2. The CDR3 sequence is 11 residues long. Germline CDR1 and CDR2: SGHRS and YFSETQ. CDR3 residues: CASYDQDGYTF.

This sequence joins TRBV24-1 and TRBJ2-2; TCRdb names TRBD1, which stays unverified in the absence of DNA. Germline V lookup: CDR1 KGHDR, CDR2 SFDVKD. This CDR3 comprises 14 residues. The CDR3 spells CATSGRGITGELFF.

The genes are TRBV10-3 and TRBJ2-6. Germline values: CDR1 ENHRY, CDR2 SYGVKD. The CDR3 runs 14 residues. CDR3 in amino acids: CAIAAQAGANVLTF.

The CDR3 sequence is CATGVGGSVIYNEQFF. The rearrangement joins TRBV24-1 to TRBJ2-1; the D call from TCRdb, TRBD2, cannot be confirmed without DNA. CDR3 length: 16 residues. CDR1 and CDR2 (germline): KGHDR, SFDVKD.

The J gene is TRBJ1-1, the V gene TRBV27; without DNA, the TCRdb call of TRBD1 cannot be checked. CDR1 is MNHEY, CDR2 SMNVEV, per germline (reference sequence). The CDR3 totals 14 residues. The CDR3 protein is CASSLQGARTEAFF.

CDR3 residues: CASGLEYIQYF. This rearrangement joins TRBV12-5 to TRBJ2-4. This CDR3 contains 11 residues. The germline V gene encodes CDR1 LGHNT and CDR2 FRNRAP. The whole variable domain, remainder taken from reference TRBV12-5 and TRBJ2-4, is DARVTQTPRHKVTEMGQEVTMRCQPILGHNTVFWYRQTMMQGLELLAYFRNRAPLDDSGMPKDRFSAEMPDATLATLKIQPSEPRDSAVYFCASGLEYIQYFGAGTRLSVL.

The genes are TRBV11-2 and TRBJ1-2. The length of the CDR3 is 13 residues. Germline V lookup: CDR1 SGHAT, CDR2 FQNNGV. The CDR3 here is CASSVFRDYGYTF.